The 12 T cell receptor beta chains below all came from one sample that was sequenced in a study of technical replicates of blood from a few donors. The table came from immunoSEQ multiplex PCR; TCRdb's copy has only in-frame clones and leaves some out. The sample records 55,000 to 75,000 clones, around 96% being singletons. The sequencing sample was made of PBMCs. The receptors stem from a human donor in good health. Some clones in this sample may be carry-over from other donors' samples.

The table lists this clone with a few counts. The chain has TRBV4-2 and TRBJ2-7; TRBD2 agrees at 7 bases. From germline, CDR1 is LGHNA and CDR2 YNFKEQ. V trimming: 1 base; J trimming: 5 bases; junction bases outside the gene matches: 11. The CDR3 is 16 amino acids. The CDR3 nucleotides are TGTGCCAGCAGCCAAGTATTCGGACTAGTATCCCACGAGCAGTACTTC. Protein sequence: CASSQVFGLVSHEQYF.

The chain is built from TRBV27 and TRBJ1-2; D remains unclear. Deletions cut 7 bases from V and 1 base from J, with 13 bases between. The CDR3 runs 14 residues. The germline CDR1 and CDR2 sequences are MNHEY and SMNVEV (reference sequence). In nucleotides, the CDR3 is TGTGCCAGCACCGGTCTCGGGAATAACTATGGCTACACCTTC. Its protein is CASTGLGNNYGYTF.

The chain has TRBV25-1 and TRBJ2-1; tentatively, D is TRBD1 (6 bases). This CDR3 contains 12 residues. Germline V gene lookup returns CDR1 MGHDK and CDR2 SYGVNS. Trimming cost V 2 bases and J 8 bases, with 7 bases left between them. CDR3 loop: CASSEQGYEQFF. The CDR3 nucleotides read TGTGCCAGCAGTGAACAGGGGTATGAGCAGTTCTTC.

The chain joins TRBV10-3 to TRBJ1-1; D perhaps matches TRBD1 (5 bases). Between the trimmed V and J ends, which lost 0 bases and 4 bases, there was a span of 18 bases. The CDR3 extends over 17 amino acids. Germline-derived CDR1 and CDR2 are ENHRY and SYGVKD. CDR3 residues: CAISESYFGQGATEAFF. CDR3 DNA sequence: TGTGCCATCAGTGAGTCATATTTTGGTCAGGGTGCCACTGAAGCTTTCTTT.

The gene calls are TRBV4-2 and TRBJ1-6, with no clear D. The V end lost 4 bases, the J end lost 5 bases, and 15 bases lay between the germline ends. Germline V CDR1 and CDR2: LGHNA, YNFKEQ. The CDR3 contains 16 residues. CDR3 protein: CASSLHILSHNSPLHF. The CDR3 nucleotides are TGTGCCAGCAGCCTACACATCCTTTCCCATAATTCACCCCTCCACTTT.

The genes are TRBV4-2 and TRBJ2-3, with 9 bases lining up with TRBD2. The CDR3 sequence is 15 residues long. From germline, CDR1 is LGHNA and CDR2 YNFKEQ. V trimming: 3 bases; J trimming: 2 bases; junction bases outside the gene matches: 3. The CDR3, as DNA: TGTGCCAGCAGCCAGGCGGGAGGGGACACAGATACGCAGTATTTT. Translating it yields CASSQAGGDTDTQYF.

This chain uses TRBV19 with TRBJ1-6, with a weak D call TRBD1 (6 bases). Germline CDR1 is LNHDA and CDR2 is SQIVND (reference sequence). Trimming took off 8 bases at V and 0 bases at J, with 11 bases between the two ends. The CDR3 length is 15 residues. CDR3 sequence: CASGQKSSYNSPLHF. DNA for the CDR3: TGTGCCAGTGGACAGAAGAGCTCCTATAATTCACCCCTCCACTTT.

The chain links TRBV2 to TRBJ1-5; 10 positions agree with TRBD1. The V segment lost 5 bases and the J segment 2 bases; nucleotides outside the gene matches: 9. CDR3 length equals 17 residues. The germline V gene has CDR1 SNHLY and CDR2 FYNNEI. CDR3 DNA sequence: TGTGCCAGCAGTCAGATGACAGGGGGCGCGGGCAATCAGCCCCAGCATTTT. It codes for CASSQMTGGAGNQPQHF.

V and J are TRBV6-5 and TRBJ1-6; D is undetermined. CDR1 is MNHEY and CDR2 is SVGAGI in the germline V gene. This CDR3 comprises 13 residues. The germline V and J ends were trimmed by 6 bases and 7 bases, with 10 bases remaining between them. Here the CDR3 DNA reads TGTGCCAGCAGGGAGACGGGAAATTCACCCCTCCACTTT. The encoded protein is CASRETGNSPLHF.

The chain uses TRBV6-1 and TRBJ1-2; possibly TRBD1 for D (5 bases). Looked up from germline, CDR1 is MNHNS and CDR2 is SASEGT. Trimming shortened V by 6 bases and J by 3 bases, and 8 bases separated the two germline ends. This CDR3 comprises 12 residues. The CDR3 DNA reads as TGTGCCAGCAGACCACAGGACTATGGCTACACCTTC. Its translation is CASRPQDYGYTF.

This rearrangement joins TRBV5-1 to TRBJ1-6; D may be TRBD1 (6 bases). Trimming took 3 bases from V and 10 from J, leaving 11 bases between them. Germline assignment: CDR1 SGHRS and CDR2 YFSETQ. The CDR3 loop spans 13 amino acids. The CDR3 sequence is CASSSGAASPLHF. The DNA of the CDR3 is TGCGCCAGCAGCTCAGGGGCGGCCTCACCCCTCCACTTT.

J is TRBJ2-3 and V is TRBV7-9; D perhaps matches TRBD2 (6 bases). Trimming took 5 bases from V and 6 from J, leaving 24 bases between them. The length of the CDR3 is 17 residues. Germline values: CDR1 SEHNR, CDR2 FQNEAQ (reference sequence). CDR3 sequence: CASSLSPSAGSLDTQYF. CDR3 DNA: TGTGCCAGCAGCCTAAGCCCTTCGGCGGGGTCCTTGGATACGCAGTATTTT.